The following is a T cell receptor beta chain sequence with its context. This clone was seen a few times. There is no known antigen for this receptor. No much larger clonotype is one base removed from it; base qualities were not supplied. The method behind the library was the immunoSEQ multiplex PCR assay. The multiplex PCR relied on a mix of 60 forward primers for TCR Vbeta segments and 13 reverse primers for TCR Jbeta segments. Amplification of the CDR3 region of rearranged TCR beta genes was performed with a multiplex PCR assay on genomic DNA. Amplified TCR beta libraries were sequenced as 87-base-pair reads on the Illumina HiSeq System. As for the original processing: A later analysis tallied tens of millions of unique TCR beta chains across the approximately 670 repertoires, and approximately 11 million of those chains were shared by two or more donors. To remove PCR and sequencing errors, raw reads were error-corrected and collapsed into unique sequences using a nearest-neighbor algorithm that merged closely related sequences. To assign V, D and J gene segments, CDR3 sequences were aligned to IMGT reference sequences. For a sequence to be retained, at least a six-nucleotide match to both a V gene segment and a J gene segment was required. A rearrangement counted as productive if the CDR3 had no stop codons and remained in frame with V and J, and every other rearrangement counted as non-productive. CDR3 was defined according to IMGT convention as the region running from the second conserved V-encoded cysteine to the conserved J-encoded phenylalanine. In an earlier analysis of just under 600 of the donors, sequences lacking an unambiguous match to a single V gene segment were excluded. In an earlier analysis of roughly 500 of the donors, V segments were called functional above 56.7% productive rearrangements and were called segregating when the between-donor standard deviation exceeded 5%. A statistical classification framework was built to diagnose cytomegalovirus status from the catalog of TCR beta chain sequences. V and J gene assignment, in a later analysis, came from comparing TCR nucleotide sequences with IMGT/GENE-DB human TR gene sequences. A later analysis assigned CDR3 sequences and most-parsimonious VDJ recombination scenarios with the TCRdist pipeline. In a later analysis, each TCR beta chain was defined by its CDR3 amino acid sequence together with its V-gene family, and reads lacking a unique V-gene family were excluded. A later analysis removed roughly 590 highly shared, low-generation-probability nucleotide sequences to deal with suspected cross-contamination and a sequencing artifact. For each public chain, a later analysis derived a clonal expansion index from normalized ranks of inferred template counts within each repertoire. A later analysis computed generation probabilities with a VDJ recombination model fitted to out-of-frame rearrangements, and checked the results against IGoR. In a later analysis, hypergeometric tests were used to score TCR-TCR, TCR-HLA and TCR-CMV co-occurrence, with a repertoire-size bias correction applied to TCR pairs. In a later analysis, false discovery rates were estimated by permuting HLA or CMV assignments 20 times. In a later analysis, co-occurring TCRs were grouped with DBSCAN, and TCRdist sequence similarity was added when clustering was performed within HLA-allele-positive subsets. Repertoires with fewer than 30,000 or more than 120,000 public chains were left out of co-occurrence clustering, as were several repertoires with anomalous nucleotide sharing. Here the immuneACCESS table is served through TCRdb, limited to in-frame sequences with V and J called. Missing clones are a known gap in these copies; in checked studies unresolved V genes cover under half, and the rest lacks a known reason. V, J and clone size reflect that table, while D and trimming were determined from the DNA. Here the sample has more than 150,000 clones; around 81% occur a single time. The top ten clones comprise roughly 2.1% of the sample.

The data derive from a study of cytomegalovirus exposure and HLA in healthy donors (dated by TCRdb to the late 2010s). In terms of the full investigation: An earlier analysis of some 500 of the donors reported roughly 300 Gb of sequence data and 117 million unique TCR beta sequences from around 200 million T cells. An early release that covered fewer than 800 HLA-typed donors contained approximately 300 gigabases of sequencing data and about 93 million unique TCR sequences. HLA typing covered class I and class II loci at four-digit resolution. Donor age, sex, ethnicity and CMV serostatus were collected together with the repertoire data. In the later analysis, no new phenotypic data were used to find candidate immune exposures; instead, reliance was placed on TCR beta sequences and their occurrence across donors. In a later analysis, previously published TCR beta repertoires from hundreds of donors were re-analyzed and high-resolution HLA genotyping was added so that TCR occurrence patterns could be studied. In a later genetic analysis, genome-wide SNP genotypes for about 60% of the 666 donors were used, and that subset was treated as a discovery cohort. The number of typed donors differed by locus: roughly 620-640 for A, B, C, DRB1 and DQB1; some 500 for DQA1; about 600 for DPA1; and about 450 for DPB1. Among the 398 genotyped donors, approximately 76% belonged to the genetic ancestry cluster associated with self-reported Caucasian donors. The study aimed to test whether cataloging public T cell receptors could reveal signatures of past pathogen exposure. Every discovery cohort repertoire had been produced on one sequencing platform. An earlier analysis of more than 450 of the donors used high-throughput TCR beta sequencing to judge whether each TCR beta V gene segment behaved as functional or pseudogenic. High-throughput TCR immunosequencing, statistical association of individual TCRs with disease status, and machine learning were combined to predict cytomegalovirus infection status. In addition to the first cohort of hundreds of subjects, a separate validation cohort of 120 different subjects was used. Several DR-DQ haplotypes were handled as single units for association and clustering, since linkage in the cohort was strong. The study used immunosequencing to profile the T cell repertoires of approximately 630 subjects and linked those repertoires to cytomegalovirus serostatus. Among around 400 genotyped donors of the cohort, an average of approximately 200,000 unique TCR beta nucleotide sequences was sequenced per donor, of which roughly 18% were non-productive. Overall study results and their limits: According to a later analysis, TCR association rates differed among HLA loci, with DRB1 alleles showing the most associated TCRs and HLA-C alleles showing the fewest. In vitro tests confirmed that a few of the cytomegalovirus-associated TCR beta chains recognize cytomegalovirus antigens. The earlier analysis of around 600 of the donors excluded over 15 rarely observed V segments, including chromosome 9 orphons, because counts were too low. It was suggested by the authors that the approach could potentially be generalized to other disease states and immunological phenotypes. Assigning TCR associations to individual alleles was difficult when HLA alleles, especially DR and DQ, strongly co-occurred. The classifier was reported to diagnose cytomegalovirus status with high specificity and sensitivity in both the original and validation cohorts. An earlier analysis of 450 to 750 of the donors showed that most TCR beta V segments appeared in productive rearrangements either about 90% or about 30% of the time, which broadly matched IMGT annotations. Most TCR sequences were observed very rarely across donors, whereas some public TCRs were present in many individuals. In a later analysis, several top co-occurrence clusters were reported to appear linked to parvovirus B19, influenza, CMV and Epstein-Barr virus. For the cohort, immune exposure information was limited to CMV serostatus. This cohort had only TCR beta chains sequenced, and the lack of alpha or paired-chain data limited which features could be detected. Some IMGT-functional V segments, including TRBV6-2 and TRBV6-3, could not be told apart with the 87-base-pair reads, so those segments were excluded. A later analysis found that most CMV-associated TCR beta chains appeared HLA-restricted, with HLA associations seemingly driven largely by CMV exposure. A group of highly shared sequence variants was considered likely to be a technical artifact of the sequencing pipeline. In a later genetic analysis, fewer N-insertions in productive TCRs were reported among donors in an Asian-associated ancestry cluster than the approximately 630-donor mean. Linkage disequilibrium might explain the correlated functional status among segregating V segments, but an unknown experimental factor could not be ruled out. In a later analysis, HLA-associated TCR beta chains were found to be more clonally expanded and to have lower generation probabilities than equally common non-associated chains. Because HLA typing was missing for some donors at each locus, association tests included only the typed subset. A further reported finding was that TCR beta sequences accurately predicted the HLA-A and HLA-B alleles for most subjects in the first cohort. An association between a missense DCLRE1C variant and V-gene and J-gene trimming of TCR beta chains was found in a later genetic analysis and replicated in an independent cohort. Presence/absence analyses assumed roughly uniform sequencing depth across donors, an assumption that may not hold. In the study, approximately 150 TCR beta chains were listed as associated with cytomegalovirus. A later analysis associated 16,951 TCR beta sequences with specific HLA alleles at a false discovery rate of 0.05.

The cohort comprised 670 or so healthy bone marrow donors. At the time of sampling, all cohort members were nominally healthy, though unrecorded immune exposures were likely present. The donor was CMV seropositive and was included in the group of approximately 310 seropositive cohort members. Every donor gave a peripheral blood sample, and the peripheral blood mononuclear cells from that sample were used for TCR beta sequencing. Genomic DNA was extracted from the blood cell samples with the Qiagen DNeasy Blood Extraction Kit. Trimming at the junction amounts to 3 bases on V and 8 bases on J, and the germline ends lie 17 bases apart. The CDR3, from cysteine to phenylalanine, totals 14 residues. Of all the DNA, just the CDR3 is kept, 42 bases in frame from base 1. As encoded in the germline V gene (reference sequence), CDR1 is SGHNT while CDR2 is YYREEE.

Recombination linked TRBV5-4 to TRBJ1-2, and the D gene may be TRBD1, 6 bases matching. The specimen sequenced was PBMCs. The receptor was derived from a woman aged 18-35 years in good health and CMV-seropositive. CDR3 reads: CASSWGPGADGYTF. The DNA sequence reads TGTGCCAGCAGCTGGGGGCCTGGGGCAGACGGCTACACCTTC.